This passage covers 22 T cell receptor beta chains from one sample sequenced in a study of cytomegalovirus exposure and HLA in healthy donors. Clones were read by immunoSEQ multiplex PCR, and TCRdb kept only the in-frame ones, dropping some. Of just under 75,000 clones in the sample, around 94% were seen once. The sequencing sample was made of PBMCs. These receptors were collected from a woman under 30 in good health and CMV-seropositive.

The chain carries TRBV6-1 and TRBJ1-5; D may be TRBD1 (5 bases). Trimming pared 7 bases from V and 6 bases from J, leaving 16 bases between. This CDR3 spans 14 amino acids. CDR1 is MNHNS and CDR2 is SASEGT in the germline V gene. The CDR3 region is CASTLGGAIQPQHF. CDR3 nucleotides: TGTGCCAGCACCCTCGGGGGTGCGATTCAGCCCCAGCATTTT.

This chain links TRBV16 with TRBJ2-1; 8 nucleotides line up with TRBD1. V dropped 6 bases and J dropped 3; count of bases not matched to a gene: 7. The CDR3 is made up of 15 amino acids. Germline V gene lookup returns CDR1 KGHSY and CDR2 FQNENV. CDR3 DNA: TGTGCCAGCAGTCCCCGGGACAGGAGCTACAATGAGCAGTTCTTC. It codes for CASSPRDRSYNEQFF.

This rearrangement joins TRBV6-5 to TRBJ2-2, with D maybe TRBD1 (5 bases). V lost 6 bases, J lost 0 bases, and 11 bases lay in between. This CDR3 has 15 residues. CDR1 is MNHEY and CDR2 is SVGAGI in the germline V gene. DNA of the CDR3: TGTGCCAGCAGGATGACAGTCACGAACACCGGGGAGCTGTTTTTT. Translated, it gives CASRMTVTNTGELFF.

The gene calls are TRBV29-1 and TRBJ1-1; D remains unclear. Germline values: CDR1 SQVTM, CDR2 ANQGSEA. There are 14 residues in the CDR3. The V and J ends lost 6 bases and 3 bases respectively, with 17 bases between them. DNA of the CDR3: TGCAGCGTCTACGATATAGAGAATGACACTGAAGCTTTCTTT. Translating it yields CSVYDIENDTEAFF.

The CDR3 DNA reads TGTGCCAGCAGCTTGGCCGAGGGAACGAGGCAGTTCTTC. Its translation: CASSLAEGTRQFF. The chain recombines TRBV5-4 with TRBJ2-1, with D perhaps matching TRBD2 (5 bases). V lost 0 bases, J lost 12 bases, and 13 bases lay in between. Germline lookup yields CDR1 SGHNT and CDR2 YYREEE (reference sequence). This CDR3 has 13 residues.

The chain uses TRBV6-1 and TRBJ1-1; TRBD1 might be the D (5 bases). This CDR3 contains 13 residues. The germline V gene has CDR1 MNHNS and CDR2 SASEGT. The V and J ends lost 8 bases and 4 bases respectively, with 14 bases between them. The CDR3 nucleotides read TGTGCCAGCGTACAGGAGCCGGGCACTGAAGCTTTCTTT. This codes for CASVQEPGTEAFF.

The CDR3 loop is CSTGEGTEAFF. In DNA form, the CDR3 reads TGCAGTACAGGGGAAGGCACTGAAGCTTTCTTT. The chain uses TRBV20-1 and TRBJ1-1; TRBD1 matches 7 bases. The length of the CDR3 is 11 residues. Germline CDR1 reads DFQATT; CDR2 reads SNEGSKA (reference sequence). The V segment lost 8 bases and the J segment 4 bases; nucleotides outside the gene matches: 4.

This chain joins TRBV4-3 and TRBJ2-2; 14 bases line up with TRBD2. The V and J ends lost 1 base and 3 bases, in that order; junction bases with no gene match: 4. This CDR3 region has 18 residues. Looked up from germline, CDR1 is LGHNA and CDR2 is YSLEER. This CDR3 reads CASSQAGLAGGHTGELFF. CDR3 DNA: TGCGCCAGCAGCCAAGCCGGACTAGCGGGAGGTCACACCGGGGAGCTGTTTTTT.

This chain uses TRBV28 with TRBJ1-2, with a tentative D call TRBD1 (6 bases). This CDR3 has 12 residues. The V gene lost 10 bases and the J gene lost 2 bases, with 11 bases spanning the gap. Germline V gives CDR1 MDHEN, CDR2 SYDVKM. For the CDR3, the DNA is TGTGCCACGAACAGGGAAAACTATGGCTACACCTTC. It is translated as CATNRENYGYTF.

This chain uses TRBV4-2 with TRBJ1-1, with D possibly TRBD1 on 6 matching bases. V gave up 0 bases and J gave up 3 bases, with 20 bases separating them. CDR1 and CDR2 (germline): LGHNA, YNFKEQ. The CDR3 spans 18 residues. CDR3 amino acids: CASSQERGTGFWYTEAFF. The CDR3 DNA reads TGTGCCAGCAGCCAAGAAAGAGGTACAGGGTTTTGGTACACTGAAGCTTTCTTT.

This sequence joins TRBV4-1 and TRBJ2-1; 10 bases are a match to TRBD2. CDR3 length: 16 residues. Unmatched junction bases numbered 5, after V lost 0 bases and J lost 6 bases. Germline CDR1 is MGHRA and CDR2 is YSYEKL. The CDR3 is CASSQERLAGVNEQFF. The CDR3 DNA follows: TGCGCCAGCAGCCAAGAAAGGCTAGCGGGAGTCAATGAGCAGTTCTTC.

The gene calls are TRBV27 and TRBJ2-7; 7 nucleotides align to TRBD2. The CDR3 runs 14 residues. V dropped 5 bases and J dropped 1; count of bases not matched to a gene: 5. Germline CDR1 reads MNHEY; CDR2 reads SMNVEV (reference sequence). CDR3 in amino acids: CASSHRGGSYEQYF. In DNA form, the CDR3 reads TGTGCCAGCAGTCACCGGGGAGGGTCCTACGAGCAGTACTTC.

This chain uses TRBV11-2 with TRBJ2-3, with 7 bases matching TRBD2. The germline gives CDR1 SGHAT, CDR2 FQNNGV. V trimming: 1 base; J trimming: 3 bases; junction bases outside the gene matches: 4. The CDR3 length is 15 residues. This CDR3 is CASSLGEGETDTQYF. As DNA, the CDR3 is TGTGCCAGCAGCTTAGGGGAGGGCGAGACAGATACGCAGTATTTT. The whole variable domain, filled in from reference TRBV11-2 and TRBJ2-3, reads EAGVAQSPRYKIIEKRQSVAFWCNPISGHATLYWYQQILGQGPKLLIQFQNNGVVDDSQLPKDRFSAERLKGVDSTLKIQPAKLEDSAVYLCASSLGEGETDTQYFGPGTRLTVL.

The chain is built from TRBV7-2 and TRBJ1-2; 11 bases line up with TRBD1. The CDR3 covers 15 residues. With 1 base clipped from V and 5 bases from J, the junction kept 3 bases outside the gene matches. Germline V gene sequence: CDR1 SGHTA, CDR2 FQGNSA. The CDR3 loop reads CASSLGTGGAYGYTF. CDR3 DNA: TGTGCCAGCAGCTTAGGGACAGGGGGCGCTTATGGCTACACCTTC.

The V gene is TRBV9, the J gene TRBJ2-2; D ambiguous. The CDR3 totals 15 residues. Germline CDR1 is SGDLS and CDR2 is YYNGEE. Trimming left V 0 bases short and J 2 bases short, with 8 bases between. The CDR3 DNA reads as TGTGCCAGCAGCGTAGACTGGAGAAACACCGGGGAGCTGTTTTTT. It is translated as CASSVDWRNTGELFF. Filled out from reference TRBV9 and TRBJ2-2, the complete variable domain reads DSGVTQTPKHLITATGQRVTLRCSPRSGDLSVYWYQQSLDQGLQFLIQYYNGEERAKGNILERFSAQQFPDLHSELNLSSLELGDSALYFCASSVDWRNTGELFFGEGSRLTVL.

J is TRBJ2-2 and V is TRBV5-6, with unresolved D. The CDR3 totals 15 residues. Germline CDR1 and CDR2: SGHDT and YYEEEE. V was clipped by 3 bases and J by 6 bases, with 15 bases between them. The CDR3 loop is CASSYFSGAAGELFF. Here the CDR3 DNA reads TGTGCCAGCAGCTATTTTTCCGGTGCGGCCGGGGAGCTGTTTTTT.

Only one count was recorded for this clone. The rearrangement joins TRBV2 to TRBJ1-2, with D possibly matching TRBD1 (5 bases). Germline values: CDR1 SNHLY, CDR2 FYNNEI. This CDR3 comprises 20 residues. V was shortened by 7 bases and J by 4 bases, with 34 bases between the two germline ends. CDR3 sequence: CASTATRLDSKGGSSYGYTF. DNA of the CDR3: TGTGCCAGCACCGCTACTCGACTCGACAGCAAGGGAGGGAGTTCCTATGGCTACACCTTC.

The chain has TRBV6-6 and TRBJ2-5, with D possibly matching TRBD1 (6 bases). V was clipped by 5 bases and J by 2 bases, with 12 bases between them. This CDR3 has 14 amino acids. Per the germline V gene, CDR1 is MNHNY and CDR2 is SVGAGI (reference sequence). The CDR3 nucleotides read TGTGCCAGCAGTGACAGGCTAGGGCAAGAGACCCAGTACTTC. This gives the protein CASSDRLGQETQYF.

The chain uses TRBV19 and TRBJ1-2; D is possibly TRBD1 (5 bases). This CDR3 region has 13 residues. The V end lost 0 bases, the J end lost 4 bases, and 6 bases lay between the germline ends. The germline V gene encodes CDR1 LNHDA and CDR2 SQIVND (reference sequence). CDR3 DNA sequence: TGTGCCAGTAGTATAGAAGGGGCCTATGGCTACACCTTC. Protein: CASSIEGAYGYTF. The variable domain in full, completed from reference TRBV19 and TRBJ1-2, reads DGGITQSPKYLFRKEGQNVTLSCEQNLNHDAMYWYRQDPGQGLRLIYYSQIVNDFQKGDIAEGYSVSREKKESFPLTVTSAQKNPTAFYLCASSIEGAYGYTFGSGTRLTVV.

The rearrangement joins TRBV6-1 to TRBJ2-7, with 8 bases that match TRBD1. Germline trimming cut 6 bases from V and 2 bases from J; bases unmatched to any gene: 9. Germline loops: CDR1 MNHNS, CDR2 SASEGT. The CDR3 sequence is 15 residues long. The CDR3 region is CASRPDRGLTYEQYF. CDR3 nucleotides: TGTGCCAGCAGACCCGACAGGGGCTTGACCTACGAGCAGTACTTC.

This chain uses TRBV6-5 with TRBJ2-7; tentatively, D is TRBD2 (5 bases). V dropped 6 bases and J dropped 4 bases, with 19 bases sitting between them. CDR3 length equals 15 residues. The germline V gene has CDR1 MNHEY and CDR2 SVGAGI. CDR3 protein: CASRKPGRTYYEQYF. The DNA for the CDR3 is TGTGCCAGCAGGAAACCGGGAAGAACTTATTACGAGCAGTACTTC.

This clone has just a few counts. The V call is TRBV27, the J call TRBJ2-5, with 7 positions matching TRBD2. The CDR3 consists of 14 residues. V trimming: 6 bases; J trimming: 5 bases; junction bases outside the gene matches: 9. Germline CDR1 MNHEY, CDR2 SMNVEV (reference sequence). The CDR3 spells CASRLTGEGETQYF. The DNA of the CDR3 is TGTGCCAGCAGACTCACCGGGGAGGGGGAGACCCAGTACTTC.